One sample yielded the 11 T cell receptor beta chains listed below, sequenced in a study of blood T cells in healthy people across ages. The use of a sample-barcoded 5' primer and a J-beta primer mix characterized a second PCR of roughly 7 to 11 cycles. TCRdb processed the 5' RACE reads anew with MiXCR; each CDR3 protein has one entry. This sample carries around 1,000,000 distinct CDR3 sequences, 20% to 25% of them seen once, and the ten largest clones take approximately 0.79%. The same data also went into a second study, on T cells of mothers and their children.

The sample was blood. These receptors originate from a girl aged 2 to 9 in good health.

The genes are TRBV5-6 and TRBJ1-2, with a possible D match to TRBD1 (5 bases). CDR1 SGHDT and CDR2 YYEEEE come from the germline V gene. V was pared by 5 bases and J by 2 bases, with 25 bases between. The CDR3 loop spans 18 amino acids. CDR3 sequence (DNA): TGTGCCAGCAGGCCGCAGGGACTAGGCCTACCCGTCAACTATGGCTACACCTTC. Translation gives CASRPQGLGLPVNYGYTF.

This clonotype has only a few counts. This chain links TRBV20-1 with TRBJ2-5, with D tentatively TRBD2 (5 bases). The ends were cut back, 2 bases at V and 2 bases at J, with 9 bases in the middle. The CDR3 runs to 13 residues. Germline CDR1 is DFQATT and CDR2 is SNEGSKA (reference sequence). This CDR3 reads CSARPLAQETQYF. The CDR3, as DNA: TGCAGTGCTAGACCTCTAGCACAAGAGACCCAGTACTTC.

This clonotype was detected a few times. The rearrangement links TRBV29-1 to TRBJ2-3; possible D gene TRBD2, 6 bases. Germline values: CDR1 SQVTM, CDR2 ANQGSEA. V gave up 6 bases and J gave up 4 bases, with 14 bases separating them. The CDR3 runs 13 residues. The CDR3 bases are TGCAGCGTCGGCGGGATGGCCTCAGATACGCAGTATTTT. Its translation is CSVGGMASDTQYF.

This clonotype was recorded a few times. CDR3 sequence reads: CASSLAQFNVYNEQFF. The CDR3 DNA sequence: TGCGCCAGCAGCTTGGCCCAGTTTAACGTCTACAATGAGCAGTTCTTC. V is TRBV5-1 and J is TRBJ2-1; no reliable D call. V was clipped by 0 bases and J by 3 bases, with 13 bases between them. This CDR3 is built from 16 residues. CDR1 and CDR2 (germline): SGHRS, YFSETQ.

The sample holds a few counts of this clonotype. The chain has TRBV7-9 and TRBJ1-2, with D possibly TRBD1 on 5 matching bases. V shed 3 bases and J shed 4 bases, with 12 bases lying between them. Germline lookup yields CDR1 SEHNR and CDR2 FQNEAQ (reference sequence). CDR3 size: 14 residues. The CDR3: CASSFEQVAYGYTF. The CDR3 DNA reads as TGTGCCAGCAGCTTCGAACAGGTGGCCTATGGCTACACCTTC.

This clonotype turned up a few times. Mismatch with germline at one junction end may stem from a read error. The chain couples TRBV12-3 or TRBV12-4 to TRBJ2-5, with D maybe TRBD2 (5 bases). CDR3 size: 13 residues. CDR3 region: CASSPDGEENQYF. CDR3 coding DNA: TGTGCCAGCTCCCCGGACGGGGAAGAGAACCAGTACTTC.

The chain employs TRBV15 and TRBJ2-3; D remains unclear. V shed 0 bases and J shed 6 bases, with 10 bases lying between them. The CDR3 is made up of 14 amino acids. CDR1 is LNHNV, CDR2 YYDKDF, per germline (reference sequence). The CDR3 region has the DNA TGTGCCACCAGCAGAGACCATCTGGCTGATACGCAGTATTTT. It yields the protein CATSRDHLADTQYF.

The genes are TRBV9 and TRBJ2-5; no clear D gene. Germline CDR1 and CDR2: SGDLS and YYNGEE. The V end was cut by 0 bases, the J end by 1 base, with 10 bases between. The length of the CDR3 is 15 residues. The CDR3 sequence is CASSVVGSSQETQYF. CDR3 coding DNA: TGTGCCAGCAGCGTAGTAGGTAGCTCCCAAGAGACCCAGTACTTC.

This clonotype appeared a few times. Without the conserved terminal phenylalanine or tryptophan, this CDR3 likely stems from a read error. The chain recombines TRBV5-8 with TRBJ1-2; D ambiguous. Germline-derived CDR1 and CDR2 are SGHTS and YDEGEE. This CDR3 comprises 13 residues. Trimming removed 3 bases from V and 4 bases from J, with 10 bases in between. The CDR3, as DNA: TGTGCCAGCAGCTCCGTGGAGAGCTATGGCTACACCCTC. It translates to CASSSVESYGYTL.

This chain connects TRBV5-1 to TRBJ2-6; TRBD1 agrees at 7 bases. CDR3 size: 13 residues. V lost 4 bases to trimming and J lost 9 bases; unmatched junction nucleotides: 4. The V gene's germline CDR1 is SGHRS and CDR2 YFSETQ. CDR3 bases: TGCGCCAGCAGCGAAGGACAGGTCAACGTCCTGACTTTC. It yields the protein CASSEGQVNVLTF. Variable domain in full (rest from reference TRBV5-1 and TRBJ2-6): KAGVTQTPRYLIKTRGQQVTLSCSPISGHRSVSWYQQTPGQGLQFLFEYFSETQRNKGNFPGRFSGRQFSNSRSEMNVSTLELGDSALYLCASSEGQVNVLTFGAGSRLTVL.

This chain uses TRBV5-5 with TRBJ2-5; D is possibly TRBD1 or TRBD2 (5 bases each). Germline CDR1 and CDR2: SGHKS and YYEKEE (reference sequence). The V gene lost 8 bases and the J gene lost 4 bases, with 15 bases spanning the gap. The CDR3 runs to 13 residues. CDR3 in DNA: TGTGCCAGTAGGTTCGGGACGCGAGAGACCCAGTACTTC. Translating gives CASRFGTRETQYF.